One and the same sample provided the 8 T cell receptor beta chains below, sequenced in a study of T cell responses to AZD1222 COVID-19 vaccine. The method was immunoSEQ multiplex PCR; TCRdb's version includes in-frame clones alone and lacks a portion of them. The table records approximately 150,000 clones, roughly nine tenths of them present only once. Sequencing used peripheral blood, obtained 28 days after the second dose of the MenACWY control vaccine. The origin of the receptors is an adult who received the MenACWY meningococcal vaccine as a control.

The rearrangement joins TRBV30 to TRBJ1-6; D might be TRBD1 (6 bases). V dropped 3 bases and J dropped 6 bases, with 15 bases sitting between them. Germline CDR1 and CDR2: GTSNPN and SVGIG (reference sequence). This CDR3 has 15 amino acids. CDR3 loop: CAWRDSRQCNSPLHF. In DNA form, the CDR3 reads TGTGCCTGGAGGGACAGCCGGCAATGTAATTCACCCCTCCACTTT.

The chain is built from TRBV27 and TRBJ2-1; D is uncertain. Germline-derived CDR1 and CDR2 are MNHEY and SMNVEV (reference sequence). The CDR3 has 15 residues. The ends were cut back, 2 bases at V and 3 bases at J, with 11 bases in the middle. This chain's CDR3 is CASSLALGDYNEQFF. For the CDR3, the DNA is TGTGCCAGCAGTTTAGCTCTAGGTGACTACAATGAGCAGTTCTTC.

The chain has TRBV3-1 (or the pseudogene TRBV3-2) and TRBJ2-3; TRBD2 agrees at 8 bases. From germline, CDR1 is LGHDT and CDR2 YNNKEL (reference sequence). Trimming cost V 3 bases and J 1 base; bases outside gene matches: 0. The CDR3 spans 14 residues. The CDR3 coding sequence is TGTGCCAGCAGCCAGCGGGGGGGCACAGATACGCAGTATTTT. This gives the protein CASSQRGGTDTQYF.

V and J are TRBV11-1 and TRBJ2-2; D might be TRBD2 (5 bases). Trimming left V 5 bases short and J 5 bases short, with 12 bases between. The germline CDR1 and CDR2 sequences are SGHAT and FQDESV (reference sequence). This CDR3 contains 14 residues. This chain's CDR3 is CASSQTPGTGELFF. CDR3 nucleotide sequence: TGTGCCAGCAGCCAGACTCCGGGGACCGGGGAGCTGTTTTTT.

V and J are TRBV12-3 or TRBV12-4 and TRBJ2-5, with D unresolved. This CDR3 comprises 12 residues. Trimming stripped 1 base from V and 4 bases from J, with 4 bases between. The CDR3 nucleotides read TGTGCCAGCAGTTTAGTCGCAGAGACCCAGTACTTC. The encoded protein is CASSLVAETQYF.

To note about this clone: Other DNA sequences of this sample code for an identical CDR3. The V gene is TRBV6-5, the J gene TRBJ1-6, with D possibly TRBD1 on 5 matching bases. This CDR3 region has 15 residues. CDR1 is MNHEY, CDR2 SVGAGI, per germline. The V end was cut by 0 bases, the J end by 9 bases, with 12 bases between. CDR3 sequence reads: CASSYSTDGSSPLHF. CDR3 coding DNA: TGTGCCAGCAGTTACTCGACAGATGGAAGTTCACCCCTCCACTTT.

This rearrangement joins TRBV29-1 to TRBJ2-1, with D tentatively TRBD1 or TRBD2 (6 bases each). The CDR3 length is 13 residues. V was cut by 0 bases and J by 15 bases, with 18 bases left in between. Germline CDR1 reads SQVTM; CDR2 reads ANQGSEA. The CDR3 here is CSVEEYSTGRLFF. The CDR3 nucleotides read TGCAGCGTTGAAGAATATTCCACAGGGAGGCTGTTCTTC.

The rearrangement links TRBV11-2 to TRBJ2-1; unclear D gene. Germline values: CDR1 SGHAT, CDR2 FQNNGV. This CDR3 region has 15 residues. Deletions cut 0 bases from V and 4 bases from J, with 10 bases between. In DNA, the CDR3 is TGTGCCAGCAGCTTAGATCCTCAGGTATACAATGAGCAGTTCTTC. This translates into CASSLDPQVYNEQFF.